This entry features one T cell receptor (beta chain) sequence. Germline trimming cut 6 bases from V and 7 bases from J; bases unmatched to any gene: 9. CDR3 length: 15 residues. Per the germline V gene, CDR1 is SGHAT and CDR2 is FQNNGV. The entry originates in a study of immune evolution from preneoplasia to lung adenocarcinoma. The table came from immunoSEQ multiplex PCR; TCRdb's copy has only in-frame clones and leaves some out. The data hold some 6,200 clones, with 65% to 85% observed a single time. After pathologic assessment, macro-dissection selected premalignant or tumor cells for extraction. The chain uses TRBV11-2 and TRBJ2-2, with 9 bases matching TRBD1. Sequenced: FFPE lung adenocarcinoma in situ tissue. The sequence came from a donor of 70 years or more with lung adenocarcinoma. The CDR3 DNA reads TGTGCCAGCAGACCGACAGGGGGAAATGGCGGGGAGCTGTTTTTT. Protein sequence: CASRPTGGNGGELFF.